A selection of T cell receptor beta chains follows, all from one sample in a study of blood T cell repertoires in COVID-19. Sequenced by immunoSEQ multiplex PCR; TCRdb stores in-frame clones only, minus some. The data hold about 160,000 clones, with roughly 90% observed a single time. Sequencing was performed on peripheral blood. The receptors come from a man between 18 and 29 years old with acute or convalescent COVID-19. CDR3s include the opening cysteine and the closing phenylalanine or tryptophan. A D gene is named only where the DNA matches it firmly. Expanded clones get a size class; other rows say once, few or many, or leave the size out.

TRBV30,TRBJ1-3,.,TRBD1,TGTGCCTGGAGCGTGACAGGGGCTGGAAACACCATATATTTT,CAWSVTGAGNTIYF
TRBV2,TRBJ2-1,.,.,TGTGCCAGCATCCGCCTTACGGACTTACAACGGTACAATGAGCAGTTCTTC,CASIRLTDLQRYNEQFF
TRBV3-1/TRBV3-2,TRBJ2-5,once,TRBD2,TGTGCCAGCAGCCACCTAGCGGCGGGGCAAGAGACCCAGTACTTC,CASSHLAAGQETQYF
TRBV7-9,TRBJ2-1,.,.,TGTGCCAGCAGCTTAGGGCAGGGGCTTCAGACTTACAATGAGCAGTTCTTC,CASSLGQGLQTYNEQFF
TRBV6-1,TRBJ2-1,.,TRBD1,TGTGCCAGCAGTGAAATAGGGGGCCGATACAATGAGCAGTTCTTC,CASSEIGGRYNEQFF
TRBV5-1,TRBJ1-1,.,.,TGCGCCAGCAGCCCGGGTATGTTTGGCACTGAAGCTTTCTTT,CASSPGMFGTEAFF
TRBV27,TRBJ2-1,many,.,TGTGCCAGTAGCACCAGCTCCTACAATGAGCAGTTCTTC,CASSTSSYNEQFF
TRBV30,TRBJ1-1,.,.,TGTGCCTGGAGCCCGAGGGCTGAAGCTTTCTTT,CAWSPRAEAFF
TRBV4-1,TRBJ2-7,.,.,TGCGCCAGCAGCCAAGTTTCAGGGGTTGGAACTTACGAGCAGTACTTC,CASSQVSGVGTYEQYF
TRBV5-1,TRBJ1-2,.,TRBD1,TGCGCCAGCAGCCCCGGACAGGGTGTCTATGGCTACACCTTC,CASSPGQGVYGYTF
TRBV6-5,TRBJ1-1,.,.,TGTGCCAGCATGGGACTACTGAACACTGAAGCTTTCTTT,CASMGLLNTEAFF
TRBV10-3,TRBJ1-2,.,.,TGTGCCATCAAGATAGGGGCTGTTAACTATGGCTACACCTTC,CAIKIGAVNYGYTF
TRBV5-1,TRBJ2-1,.,TRBD1,TGCGCCAGCAGCTTCCGGACAGGGAGGCCTTTTTACAATGAGCAGTTCTTC,CASSFRTGRPFYNEQFF
TRBV18,TRBJ1-6,.,.,TGTGCCAGCTCACCACTTCAGGGGACGGATTCACCCCTCCACTTT,CASSPLQGTDSPLHF
TRBV18,TRBJ1-3,.,.,TGTGCCAGCTCACCTAATTTGGCCTTACATTCAGGGGAAATCACCATATATTTT,CASSPNLALHSGEITIYF